This record looks at one T cell receptor (beta chain) sequence and its context. Its target is not known. In the same sample, other DNA sequences code for this CDR3. These data originate in a study of radiotherapy plus CTLA-4 blockade in lung cancer. Study as a whole: Of all patients, approximately 18% responded objectively and roughly 31% showed disease control.

Chemo-refractory metastatic non-small-cell lung cancer patients underwent focal radiation alongside CTLA-4 blockade with ipilimumab. TCRdb's copy holds only in-frame clones and misses some; the assay was immunoSEQ multiplex PCR. The top ten hold roughly a tenth of the sample, which has about 70,000 clones, around 79% seen once. General study results and limits: Strongest reported response predictors: early blood clone changes and post-radiation interferon-beta. In blood, after radiotherapy plus ipilimumab, tumor-derived TCR clones expanded.

CDR1 is GTSNPN and CDR2 is SVGIG in the germline V gene (reference sequence). The CDR3 is 21 residues long. The V and J ends lost 4 bases and 0 bases, in that order; junction bases with no gene match: 17. The source is a human donor with non-small cell lung cancer who had a complete response to radiotherapy plus ipilimumab. The sequencing used peripheral blood, collected from a patient treated with radiotherapy plus ipilimumab. The J gene is TRBJ2-1, the V gene TRBV30, with 14 bases lining up with TRBD2. The CDR3 region is CAWINRGGTSGRGVSYNEQFF. DNA for the CDR3: TGTGCCTGGATTAACAGGGGGGGGACTAGCGGGAGAGGGGTCTCCTACAATGAGCAGTTCTTC.